The rows below give T cell receptor beta chains drawn from one sample of a study of T cell responses to AZD1222 COVID-19 vaccine. Produced via immunoSEQ multiplex PCR; TCRdb's table is partial and in-frame only. This table has 130,000 or so clones, just over 90% appearing once. Material: peripheral blood, obtained on day 0 of AZD1222 vaccination. These receptors came from an adult in good health. CDR3s include the opening cysteine and the closing phenylalanine or tryptophan. A D gene is named only where the DNA matches it firmly. Clone size, where shown, is once, few, many, or a class for clones that have expanded.

j_call d_call cdr3_length clone_size v_call cdr3_aa cdr3_nt
TRBJ2-7 TRBD1 14 - TRBV10-2 CASSPTGGFYEQYF TGCGCCAGCAGCCCCACAGGGGGATTTTACGAGCAGTACTTC
TRBJ2-1 - 11 - TRBV11-2 CASSEIDEQFF TGTGCCAGCAGTGAAATTGATGAGCAGTTCTTC
TRBJ1-4 - 15 - TRBV6-5 CASSYSPATGEKLFF TGTGCCAGCAGTTACTCGCCAGCCACGGGGGAAAAACTGTTTTTT
TRBJ1-1 - 13 - TRBV7-9 CASSLEPGTEAFF TGTGCCAGCAGCTTAGAACCTGGCACTGAAGCTTTCTTT
TRBJ1-1 - 14 - TRBV28 CASSGRDITPEAFF TGTGCCAGCAGCGGCCGGGACATCACACCTGAAGCTTTCTTT
TRBJ1-1 - 11 few TRBV2 CASSEDTEAFF TGTGCCAGCAGTGAAGATACTGAAGCTTTCTTT
TRBJ1-2 - 17 - TRBV28 CASSESGRQIKDYGYTF TGTGCCAGCAGCGAGTCGGGACGCCAGATTAAGGACTATGGCTACACCTTC
TRBJ1-1 - 13 - TRBV6-5 CASSYQGITEAFF TGTGCCAGCAGTTACCAGGGGATCACTGAAGCTTTCTTT
TRBJ1-2 - 14 - TRBV6-2/TRBV6-3 CASTPSRGGRGYTF TGTGCCAGCACCCCCTCGAGGGGGGGACGCGGCTACACCTTC
TRBJ2-6 - 16 - TRBV27 CASSLSQYSGANVLTF TGTGCCAGCAGTTTATCCCAGTACTCTGGGGCCAACGTCCTGACTTTC
TRBJ2-5 - 11 - TRBV9 CASSGEETQYF TGTGCCAGCAGCGGGGAAGAGACCCAGTACTTC
TRBJ1-1 - 13 once TRBV15 CATSSSRGTEAFF TGTGCCACCAGCTCCTCGAGGGGCACTGAAGCTTTCTTT
TRBJ2-3 - 12 - TRBV29-1 CSLRGAGDTQYF TGCAGCCTAAGGGGGGCTGGGGATACGCAGTATTTT
TRBJ2-2 TRBD2 16 once TRBV6-4 CASSPTSGGDTGELFF TGTGCCAGCAGTCCGACTAGCGGGGGGGATACCGGGGAGCTGTTTTTT
TRBJ2-7 - 13 - TRBV7-2 CASSLAATHEQYF TGTGCCAGCAGCTTGGCGGCGACACACGAGCAGTACTTC
TRBJ1-4 - 14 - TRBV11-2 CASSSGRSNEKLFF TGTGCCAGCAGCTCCGGACGGAGTAATGAAAAACTGTTTTTT
TRBJ1-5 - 15 - TRBV19 CASMAVPGGNQPQHF TGTGCCAGTATGGCGGTCCCTGGGGGCAATCAGCCCCAGCATTTT
TRBJ2-2 - 14 - TRBV19 CASSPAVKSGELFF TGTGCCAGTAGTCCGGCGGTAAAGTCCGGGGAGCTGTTTTTT
TRBJ2-7 - 12 - TRBV6-6 CASSPGAYEQYF TGTGCCAGCAGCCCGGGGGCCTACGAGCAGTACTTC
TRBJ2-3 TRBD2 16 - TRBV5-4 CASSLRSSGRADTQYF TGTGCCAGCAGCTTGCGTTCTTCGGGGAGGGCAGATACGCAGTATTTT
TRBJ2-1 - 12 - TRBV6-5 CASRQGFNEQFF TGTGCCAGCAGACAGGGTTTTAATGAGCAGTTCTTC
TRBJ2-1 - 16 - TRBV18 CAGASGPRSSYNEQFF TGTGCCGGCGCTTCGGGCCCCCGAAGCTCCTACAATGAGCAGTTCTTC
TRBJ1-1 - 13 - TRBV6-5 CASDPGLRTEAFF TGTGCCAGCGACCCAGGGTTGAGAACTGAAGCTTTCTTT
TRBJ1-1 - 14 - TRBV6-5 CASSYSAGFTEAFF TGTGCCAGCAGTTATAGTGCGGGTTTCACTGAAGCTTTCTTT
TRBJ1-1 - 15 - TRBV19 CASSPAGAMNTEAFF TGTGCCAGTAGTCCGGCAGGGGCTATGAACACTGAAGCTTTCTTT
TRBJ1-6 - 12 - TRBV13 CASSYRESPLHF TGTGCCAGCAGTTACAGGGAATCACCCCTCCACTTT
TRBJ1-1 - 16 once TRBV6-6 CASSYWSAGINTEAFF TGTGCCAGCAGTTACTGGTCGGCAGGGATTAACACTGAAGCTTTCTTT
TRBJ1-2 - 13 - TRBV9 CASSVEDNYGYTF TGTGCCAGCAGCGTAGAGGATAACTATGGCTACACCTTC
TRBJ1-3 - 12 - TRBV28 CASSELSGTIYF TGTGCCAGCAGTGAGCTAAGTGGCACCATATATTTT
TRBJ1-6 - 13 - TRBV4-2 CASSQAAAGPLHF TGTGCCAGCAGCCAAGCGGCAGCGGGGCCCCTCCACTTT
TRBJ2-5 - 14 - TRBV3-1/TRBV3-2 CASSRPRGFETQYF TGTGCCAGCAGCAGGCCTCGGGGGTTCGAGACCCAGTACTTC
TRBJ1-6 TRBD1 16 - TRBV19 CASKAMDRGDSSPLHF TGTGCCAGTAAGGCCATGGACAGGGGGGACAGTTCACCCCTCCACTTT
TRBJ2-7 TRBD2 16 - TRBV6-5 CASSFRTSGGGNEQYF TGTGCCAGCAGTTTCCGGACTAGCGGGGGGGGAAACGAGCAGTACTTC
TRBJ1-4 TRBD1 15 - TRBV7-2 CASSLPTGGDEKLFF TGTGCCAGCAGCTTACCGACAGGGGGGGATGAAAAACTGTTTTTT
TRBJ2-1 TRBD1 12 once TRBV2 CATSTGGNEQFF TGTGCCACCTCGACAGGGGGCAATGAGCAGTTCTTC
TRBJ1-5 - 13 - TRBV30 CAWTLTAGQPQHF TGTGCCTGGACCCTTACGGCGGGTCAGCCCCAGCATTTT
TRBJ1-1 - 13 - TRBV4-3 CASSQGAVTEAFF TGCGCCAGCAGCCAGGGGGCGGTCACTGAAGCTTTCTTT
TRBJ1-3 - 16 - TRBV2 CASSEVVAGTGNTIYF TGTGCCAGCAGTGAAGTGGTGGCAGGGACTGGAAACACCATATATTTT